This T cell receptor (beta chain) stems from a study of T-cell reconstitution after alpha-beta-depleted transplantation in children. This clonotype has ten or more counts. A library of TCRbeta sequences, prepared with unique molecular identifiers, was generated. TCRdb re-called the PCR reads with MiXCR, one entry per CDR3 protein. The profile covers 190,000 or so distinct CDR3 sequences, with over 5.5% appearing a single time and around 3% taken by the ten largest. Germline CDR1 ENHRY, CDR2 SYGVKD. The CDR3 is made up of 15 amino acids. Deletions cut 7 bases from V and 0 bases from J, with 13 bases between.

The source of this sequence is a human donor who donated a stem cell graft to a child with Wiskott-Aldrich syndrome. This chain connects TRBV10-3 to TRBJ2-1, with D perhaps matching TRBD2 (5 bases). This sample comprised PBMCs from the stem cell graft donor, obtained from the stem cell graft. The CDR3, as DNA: TGTGCCATCAAAGGAGGTAGTAGCTCCTACAATGAGCAGTTCTTC. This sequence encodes CAIKGGSSSYNEQFF.